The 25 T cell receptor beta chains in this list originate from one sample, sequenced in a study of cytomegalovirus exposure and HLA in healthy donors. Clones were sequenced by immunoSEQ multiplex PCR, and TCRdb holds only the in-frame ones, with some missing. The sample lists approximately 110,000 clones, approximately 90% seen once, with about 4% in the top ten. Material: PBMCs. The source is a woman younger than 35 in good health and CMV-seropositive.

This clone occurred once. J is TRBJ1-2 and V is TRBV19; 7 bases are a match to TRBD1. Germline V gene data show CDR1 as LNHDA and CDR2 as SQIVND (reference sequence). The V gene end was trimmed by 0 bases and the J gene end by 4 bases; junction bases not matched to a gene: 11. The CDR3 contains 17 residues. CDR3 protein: CASSIDALDRAAYGYTF. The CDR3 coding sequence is TGTGCCAGTAGTATAGATGCCCTTGACAGGGCTGCCTATGGCTACACCTTC.

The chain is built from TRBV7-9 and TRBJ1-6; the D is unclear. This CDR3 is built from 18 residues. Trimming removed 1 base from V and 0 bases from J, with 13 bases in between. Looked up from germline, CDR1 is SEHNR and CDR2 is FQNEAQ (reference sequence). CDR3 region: CASSLVGLTGSYNSPLHF. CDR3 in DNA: TGTGCCAGCAGCTTAGTCGGACTCACCGGCTCCTATAATTCACCCCTCCACTTT.

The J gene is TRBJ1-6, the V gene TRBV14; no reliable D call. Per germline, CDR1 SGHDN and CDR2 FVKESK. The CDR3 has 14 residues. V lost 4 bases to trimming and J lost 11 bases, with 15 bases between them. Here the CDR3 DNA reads TGTGCCAGCAGCCTTAATATCCCCCAGGCACCCCTCCACTTT. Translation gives CASSLNIPQAPLHF.

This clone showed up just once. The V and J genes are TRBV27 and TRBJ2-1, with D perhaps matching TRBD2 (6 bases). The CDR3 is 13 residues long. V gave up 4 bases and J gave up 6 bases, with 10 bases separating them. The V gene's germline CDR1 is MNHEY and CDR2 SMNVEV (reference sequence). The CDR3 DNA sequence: TGTGCCAGCAGTTCCGGGGGAATCAATGAGCAGTTCTTC. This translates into CASSSGGINEQFF.

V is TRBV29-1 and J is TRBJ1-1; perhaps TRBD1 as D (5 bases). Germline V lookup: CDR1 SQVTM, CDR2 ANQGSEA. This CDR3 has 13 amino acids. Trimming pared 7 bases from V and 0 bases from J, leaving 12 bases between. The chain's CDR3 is CSAAQGMNTEAFF. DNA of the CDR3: TGCAGCGCTGCCCAGGGAATGAACACTGAAGCTTTCTTT.

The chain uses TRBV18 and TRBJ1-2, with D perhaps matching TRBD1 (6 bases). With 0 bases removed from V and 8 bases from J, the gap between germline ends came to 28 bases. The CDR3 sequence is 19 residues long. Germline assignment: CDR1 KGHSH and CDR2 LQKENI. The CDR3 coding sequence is TGTGCCAGCTCACCACCGTCCAGGCTATGGCTACACCCCCAGGGGGGCTACACCTTC. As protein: CASSPPSRLWLHPQGGYTF. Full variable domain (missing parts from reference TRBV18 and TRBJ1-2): NAGVMQNPRHLVRRRGQEARLRCSPMKGHSHVYWYRQLPEEGLKFMVYLQKENIIDESGMPKERFSAEFPKEGPSILRIQQVVRGDSAAYFCASSPPSRLWLHPQGGYTFGSGTRLTVV.

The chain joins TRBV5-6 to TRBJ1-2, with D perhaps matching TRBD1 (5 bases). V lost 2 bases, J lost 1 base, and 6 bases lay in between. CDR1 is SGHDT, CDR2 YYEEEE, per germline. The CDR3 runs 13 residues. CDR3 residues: CASSLDSNYGYTF. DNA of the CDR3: TGTGCCAGCAGCTTAGACAGTAACTATGGCTACACCTTC.

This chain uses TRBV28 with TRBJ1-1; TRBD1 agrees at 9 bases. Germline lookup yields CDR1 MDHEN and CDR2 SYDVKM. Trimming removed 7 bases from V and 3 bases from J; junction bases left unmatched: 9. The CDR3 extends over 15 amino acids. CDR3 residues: CASKNRGLMDTEAFF. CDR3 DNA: TGTGCCAGCAAGAACAGGGGGCTGATGGACACTGAAGCTTTCTTT.

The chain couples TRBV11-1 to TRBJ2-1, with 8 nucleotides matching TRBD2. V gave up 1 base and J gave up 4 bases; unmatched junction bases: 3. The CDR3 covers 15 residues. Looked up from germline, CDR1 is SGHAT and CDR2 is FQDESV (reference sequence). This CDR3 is CASSLDAGGYNEQFF. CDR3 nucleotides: TGTGCCAGCAGCTTAGATGCGGGGGGTTACAATGAGCAGTTCTTC.

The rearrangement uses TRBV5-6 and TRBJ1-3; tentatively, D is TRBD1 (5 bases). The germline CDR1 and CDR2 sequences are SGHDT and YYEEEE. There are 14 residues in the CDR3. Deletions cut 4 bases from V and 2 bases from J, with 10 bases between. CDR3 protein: CASSPTGAGNTIYF. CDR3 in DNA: TGTGCCAGCAGCCCAACAGGCGCTGGAAACACCATATATTTT.

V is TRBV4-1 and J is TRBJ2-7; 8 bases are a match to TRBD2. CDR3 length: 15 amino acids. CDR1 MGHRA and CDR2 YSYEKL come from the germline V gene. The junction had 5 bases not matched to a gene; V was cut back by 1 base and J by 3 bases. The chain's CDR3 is CASSQALAGNYEQYF. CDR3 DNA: TGCGCCAGCAGCCAAGCCTTAGCGGGGAACTACGAGCAGTACTTC.

The DNA of the CDR3 is TGTGCCAGCAGTTTACAGGGTATGAACACTGAAGCTTTCTTT. Encoded protein: CASSLQGMNTEAFF. The V and J genes are TRBV27 and TRBJ1-1; a weak D match, TRBD1 (5 bases). V was cut by 2 bases and J by 0 bases, with 7 bases left in between. The CDR3 totals 14 residues. Germline V gives CDR1 MNHEY, CDR2 SMNVEV (reference sequence).

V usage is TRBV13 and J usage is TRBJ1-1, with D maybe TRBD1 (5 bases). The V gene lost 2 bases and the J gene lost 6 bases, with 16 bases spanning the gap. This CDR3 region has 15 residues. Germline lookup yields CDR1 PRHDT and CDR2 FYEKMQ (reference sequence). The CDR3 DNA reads TGTGCCAGCAGCTTACCGGGGGTTCAGGCCTCTGAAGCTTTCTTT. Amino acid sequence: CASSLPGVQASEAFF.

The CDR3 here is CASRGTRVRVLDTGELFF. The DNA of the CDR3 is TGTGCCAGCAGGGGAACCAGGGTACGGGTTCTCGACACCGGGGAGCTGTTTTTT. The rearrangement uses TRBV25-1 and TRBJ2-2; TRBD1 might be the D (5 bases). The CDR3 contains 18 residues. Germline V gene data show CDR1 as MGHDK and CDR2 as SYGVNS. V lost 6 bases and J 3 bases, leaving 23 bases between the germline ends.

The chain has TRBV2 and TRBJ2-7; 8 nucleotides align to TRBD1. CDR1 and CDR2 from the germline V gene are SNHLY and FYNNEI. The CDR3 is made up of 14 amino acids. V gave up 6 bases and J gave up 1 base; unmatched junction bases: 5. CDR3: CASSVDRGSYEQYF. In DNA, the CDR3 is TGTGCCAGCAGCGTCGACAGGGGTTCCTACGAGCAGTACTTC.

The CDR3 DNA reads TGCGCCAGCCGACCAACAGGGAGTAGCTCTGGGGCCAACGTCCTGACTTTC. Translating gives CASRPTGSSSGANVLTF. V and J are TRBV5-1 and TRBJ2-6; TRBD1 is a possible D gene (6 bases). Germline V lookup: CDR1 SGHRS, CDR2 YFSETQ. CDR3 size: 17 residues. Between the trimmed V and J ends, which lost 7 bases and 0 bases, there was a span of 17 bases.

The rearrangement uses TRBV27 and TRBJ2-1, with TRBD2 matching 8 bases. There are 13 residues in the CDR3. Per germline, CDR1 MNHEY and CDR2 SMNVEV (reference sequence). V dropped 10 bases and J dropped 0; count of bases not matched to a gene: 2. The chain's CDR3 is CATREGSYNEQFF. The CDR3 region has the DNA TGTGCCACCCGGGAGGGCTCCTACAATGAGCAGTTCTTC.

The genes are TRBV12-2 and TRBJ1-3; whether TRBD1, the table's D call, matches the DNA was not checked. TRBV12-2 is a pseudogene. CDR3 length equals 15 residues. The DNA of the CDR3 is TGTGCAAGTCGTTATCCCAGGGGGCCAGGAAACACCATATATTTT. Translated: CASRYPRGPGNTIYF.

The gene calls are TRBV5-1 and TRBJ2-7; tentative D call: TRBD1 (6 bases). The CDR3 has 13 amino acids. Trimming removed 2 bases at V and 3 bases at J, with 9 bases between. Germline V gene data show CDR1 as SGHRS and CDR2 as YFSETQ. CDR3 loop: CASSLQGSYEQYF. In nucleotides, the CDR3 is TGCGCCAGCAGCTTACAGGGAAGCTACGAGCAGTACTTC.

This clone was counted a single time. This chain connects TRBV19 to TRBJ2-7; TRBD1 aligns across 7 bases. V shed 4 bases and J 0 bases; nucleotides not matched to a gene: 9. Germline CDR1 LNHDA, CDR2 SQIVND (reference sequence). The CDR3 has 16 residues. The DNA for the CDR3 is TGTGCCAGTAGTAAGCGCGGACAGGCCAGCTCCTACGAGCAGTACTTC. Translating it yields CASSKRGQASSYEQYF.

For the CDR3, the DNA is TGTGCCAGCAGTTCCAGTGGAGGGCAGCCTGGCTACACCTTC. Translated: CASSSSGGQPGYTF. The chain carries TRBV28 and TRBJ1-2; no reliable D call. This CDR3 is built from 14 residues. Germline V gives CDR1 MDHEN, CDR2 SYDVKM. V lost 4 bases and J 7 bases, leaving 16 bases between the germline ends.

For the CDR3, the DNA is TGTGCCAGGTTTGGAGTAGCGGGGCGCGCAGATACGCAGTATTTT. The encoded protein is CARFGVAGRADTQYF. The chain carries TRBV6-8 and TRBJ2-3; 8 bases are shared with TRBD2. The V and J ends lost 9 bases and 4 bases, in that order; junction bases with no gene match: 12. Germline-derived CDR1 and CDR2 are MNHGY and SAAAGT. CDR3 length equals 15 residues.

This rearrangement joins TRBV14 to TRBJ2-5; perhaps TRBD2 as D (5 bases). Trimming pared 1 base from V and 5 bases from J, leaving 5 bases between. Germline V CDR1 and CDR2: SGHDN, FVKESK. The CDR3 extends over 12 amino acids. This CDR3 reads CASSQAGETQYF. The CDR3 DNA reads TGTGCCAGCAGCCAAGCGGGGGAGACCCAGTACTTC.

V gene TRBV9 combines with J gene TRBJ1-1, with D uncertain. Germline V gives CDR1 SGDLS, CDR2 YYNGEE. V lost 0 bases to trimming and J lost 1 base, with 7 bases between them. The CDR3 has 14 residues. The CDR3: CASSVVGKNTEAFF. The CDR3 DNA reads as TGTGCCAGCAGCGTAGTCGGGAAGAACACTGAAGCTTTCTTT.

For the CDR3, the DNA is TGTGCCAGCAGCTACAGGGGCGGGACTGAAGCTTTCTTT. Encoded protein: CASSYRGGTEAFF. The V call is TRBV5-4, the J call TRBJ1-1; TRBD1 matches at 7 bases. The V and J ends lost 3 bases and 5 bases, in that order; junction bases with no gene match: 4. CDR1 is SGHNT and CDR2 is YYREEE in the germline V gene (reference sequence). The CDR3 loop spans 13 amino acids.